This T cell receptor beta chain was captured by sequencing in a study of PD-L1 blockade in urothelial cancer. In the study overall: Blood was subjected to analysis at 3 weeks (second dose) and 6 weeks following treatment start.

V lost 11 bases and J 1 base, leaving 23 bases between the germline ends. This CDR3 region has 16 residues. The V gene's germline CDR1 is MNHNY and CDR2 SVGAGI (reference sequence). Here immunoSEQ multiplex PCR was the method, and the copy in TCRdb shows in-frame clones only, minus some. This sample has just under 30,000 clones, with around 86% found just once. Locally advanced or metastatic urothelial carcinoma affected the patients. The origin of this receptor is a man aged 50 to 59 with urothelial cancer. The chain is built from TRBV6-6 and TRBJ1-1; perhaps TRBD1 as D (5 bases). The source was PBMCs, collected around atezolizumab (anti-PD-L1) treatment. In nucleotides, the CDR3 is TGTGCCGGGGGGGGAAATGCGGGGCTTAAGAACACTGAAGCTTTCTTT. Translated, it gives CAGGGNAGLKNTEAFF.